The text below deals with one TCR beta chain. No antigen is known for it. The sample belongs to a study of T cell responses to AZD1222 COVID-19 vaccine. Overall study findings and caveats: The study identified only a handful of AZD1222 recipients as seropositive at baseline. Among spike-specific TCRs, nearly half reportedly target unmutated variant regions.

Germline V gives CDR1 LNHDA, CDR2 SQIVND (reference sequence). CDR3 length: 14 amino acids. V shed 5 bases and J shed 2 bases, with 12 bases lying between them. Repertoires were generated with immunoSEQ multiplex PCR, while TCRdb's copy carries only in-frame clones and drops some. This repertoire shows 150,000 to 200,000 clones, 80% to 90% found once; its top ten account for 4% to 4.5%. Sequenced here: peripheral blood, sampled 28 days after the second dose of the MenACWY control vaccine. This receptor was obtained from an adult who received the MenACWY meningococcal vaccine as a control. The rearrangement links TRBV19 to TRBJ1-1, with D perhaps TRBD1 (6 bases). CDR3 region: CASSPRTANTEAFF. The DNA for the CDR3 is TGTGCCAGTAGTCCCCGGACAGCCAACACTGAAGCTTTCTTT.